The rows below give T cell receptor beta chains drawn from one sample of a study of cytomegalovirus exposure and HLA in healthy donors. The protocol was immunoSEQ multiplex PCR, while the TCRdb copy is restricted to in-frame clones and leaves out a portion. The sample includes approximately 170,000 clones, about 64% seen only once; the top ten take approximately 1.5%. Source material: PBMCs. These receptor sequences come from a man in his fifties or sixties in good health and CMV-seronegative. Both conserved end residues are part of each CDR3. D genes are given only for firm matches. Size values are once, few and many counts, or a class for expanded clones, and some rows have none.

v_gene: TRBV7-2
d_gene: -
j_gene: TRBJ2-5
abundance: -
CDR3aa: CASSALARGQETQYF
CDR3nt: TGTGCCAGCAGCGCCCTCGCACGGGGACAAGAGACCCAGTACTTC

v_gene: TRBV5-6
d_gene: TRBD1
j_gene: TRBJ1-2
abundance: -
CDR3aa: CASSLGTGGYYGYTF
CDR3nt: TGTGCCAGCAGCTTAGGGACAGGGGGCTACTATGGCTACACCTTC

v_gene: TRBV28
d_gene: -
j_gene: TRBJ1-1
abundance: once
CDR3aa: CASRYRTEAFF
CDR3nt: TGTGCCAGTAGGTACAGGACTGAAGCTTTCTTT

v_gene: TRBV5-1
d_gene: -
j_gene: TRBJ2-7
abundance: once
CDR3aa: CASSLGSGQGEQYF
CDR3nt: TGCGCCAGCAGCTTGGGCTCAGGGCAAGGCGAGCAGTACTTC

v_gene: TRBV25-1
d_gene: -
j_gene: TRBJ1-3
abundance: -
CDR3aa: CASSPPRGNGNTIYF
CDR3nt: TGTGCCAGCAGTCCCCCTAGGGGGAACGGAAACACCATATATTTT

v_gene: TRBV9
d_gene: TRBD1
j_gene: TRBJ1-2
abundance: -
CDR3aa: CASSSSPGQSYGYTF
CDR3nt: TGTGCCAGCAGCTCTTCTCCGGGACAGTCCTATGGCTACACCTTC

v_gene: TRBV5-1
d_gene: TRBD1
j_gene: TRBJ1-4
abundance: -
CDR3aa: CASSLADRAFNTNEKLFF
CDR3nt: TGCGCCAGCAGCTTGGCGGACAGGGCATTTAACACTAATGAAAAACTGTTTTTT

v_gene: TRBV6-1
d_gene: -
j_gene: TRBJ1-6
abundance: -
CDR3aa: CASSPGKHNSPLHF
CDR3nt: TGTGCCAGCAGTCCGGGAAAGCATAATTCACCCCTCCACTTT

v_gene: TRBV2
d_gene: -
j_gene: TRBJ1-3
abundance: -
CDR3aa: CASKGAPAGNTIYF
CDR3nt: TGTGCCAGCAAAGGGGCTCCGGCTGGAAACACCATATATTTT

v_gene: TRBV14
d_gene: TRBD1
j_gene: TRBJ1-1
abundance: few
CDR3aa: CASSRRQGAATEAFF
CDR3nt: TGTGCCAGCAGCCGCAGACAGGGGGCGGCCACTGAAGCTTTCTTT

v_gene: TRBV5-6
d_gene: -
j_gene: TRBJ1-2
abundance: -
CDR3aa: CASSFGTEGGYTF
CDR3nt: TGTGCCAGCAGCTTTGGGACTGAGGGTGGCTACACCTTC

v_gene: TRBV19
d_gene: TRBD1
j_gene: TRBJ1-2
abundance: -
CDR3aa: CASSTRPGQGGWDYGYTF
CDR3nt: TGTGCCAGTAGTACTCGACCGGGACAGGGGGGTTGGGACTATGGCTACACCTTC

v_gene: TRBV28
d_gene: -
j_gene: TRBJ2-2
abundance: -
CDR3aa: CASSSYAVRNTGELFF
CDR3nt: TGTGCCAGCAGTTCGTATGCGGTCCGAAACACCGGGGAGCTGTTTTTT

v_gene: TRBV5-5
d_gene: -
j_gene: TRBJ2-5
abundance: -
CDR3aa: CASSFLQNQETQYF
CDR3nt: TGTGCCAGCAGCTTTTTACAGAACCAAGAGACCCAGTACTTC

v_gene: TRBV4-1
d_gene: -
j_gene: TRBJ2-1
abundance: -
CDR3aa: CASSQVYSNEQFF
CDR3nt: TGCGCCAGCAGCCAAGTCTACAGTAATGAGCAGTTCTTC

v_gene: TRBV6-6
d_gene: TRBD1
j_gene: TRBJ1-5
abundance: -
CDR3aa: CASSLDGTGNQPQHF
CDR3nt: TGTGCCAGCAGCCTCGACGGGACAGGGAATCAGCCCCAGCATTTT

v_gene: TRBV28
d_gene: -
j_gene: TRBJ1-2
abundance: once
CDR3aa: CASSLVLRGIRNYGYTF
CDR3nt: TGTGCCAGCAGTTTAGTGTTACGGGGGATTCGTAACTATGGCTACACCTTC

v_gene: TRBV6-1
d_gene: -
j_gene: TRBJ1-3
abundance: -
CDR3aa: CASSEAWTVTGNTIYF
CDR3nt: TGTGCCAGCAGTGAGGCTTGGACAGTGACTGGAAACACCATATATTTT

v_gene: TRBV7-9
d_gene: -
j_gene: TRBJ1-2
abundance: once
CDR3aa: CASTSGVERKSGYTF
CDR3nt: TGTGCCAGCACTTCCGGGGTGGAAAGGAAAAGTGGCTACACCTTC

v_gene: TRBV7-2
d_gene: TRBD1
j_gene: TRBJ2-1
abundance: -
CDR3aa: CASSLEDQGATFF
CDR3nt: TGTGCCAGCAGCTTAGAGGATCAGGGGGCGACGTTCTTC

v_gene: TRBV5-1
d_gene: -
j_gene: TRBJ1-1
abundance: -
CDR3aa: CASSLALSGTEAFF
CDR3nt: TGCGCCAGCAGCTTGGCCCTATCGGGCACTGAAGCTTTCTTT

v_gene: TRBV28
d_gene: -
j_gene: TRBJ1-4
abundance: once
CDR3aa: CASSSPEGVISNEKLFF
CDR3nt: TGTGCCAGCAGTTCCCCAGAGGGGGTCATTTCTAATGAAAAACTGTTTTTT

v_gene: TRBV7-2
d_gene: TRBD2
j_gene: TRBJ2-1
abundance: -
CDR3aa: CASSWSGGVYNEQFF
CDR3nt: TGTGCCAGCAGCTGGAGCGGGGGTGTCTACAATGAGCAGTTCTTC

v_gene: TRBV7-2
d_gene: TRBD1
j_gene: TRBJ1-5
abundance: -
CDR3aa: CASSYRGLQPQHF
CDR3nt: TGTGCCAGCAGCTACAGGGGGCTTCAGCCCCAGCATTTT

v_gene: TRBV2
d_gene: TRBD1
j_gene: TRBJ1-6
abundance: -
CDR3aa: CASSQDRGENSPLHF
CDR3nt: TGTGCCAGCAGTCAAGACAGGGGGGAAAATTCACCCCTCCACTTT

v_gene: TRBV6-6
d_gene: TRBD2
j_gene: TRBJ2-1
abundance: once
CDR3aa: CASSYSAGGPYNEQFF
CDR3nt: TGTGCCAGCAGTTACTCTGCGGGGGGACCTTACAATGAGCAGTTCTTC

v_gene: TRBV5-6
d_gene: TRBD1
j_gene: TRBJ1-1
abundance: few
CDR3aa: CASSSRTLTGGHTEAFF
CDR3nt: TGTGCCAGCAGCTCGAGGACCTTGACAGGGGGTCACACTGAAGCTTTCTTT

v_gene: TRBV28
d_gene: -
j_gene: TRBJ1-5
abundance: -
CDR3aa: CASSPLFRGKPQHF
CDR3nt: TGTGCCAGCAGCCCGCTGTTTAGGGGGAAGCCCCAGCATTTT

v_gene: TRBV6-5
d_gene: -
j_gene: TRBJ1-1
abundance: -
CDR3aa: CASSYPSTGKTEAFF
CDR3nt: TGTGCCAGCAGTTACCCTTCTACAGGGAAGACTGAAGCTTTCTTT

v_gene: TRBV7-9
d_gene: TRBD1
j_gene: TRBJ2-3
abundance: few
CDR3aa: CASSPGTGADTQYF
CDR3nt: TGTGCCAGCAGCCCTGGGACAGGGGCAGATACGCAGTATTTT

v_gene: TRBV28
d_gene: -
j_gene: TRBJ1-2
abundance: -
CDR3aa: CASSLPANYGYTF
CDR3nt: TGTGCCAGCAGCCTACCGGCTAACTATGGCTACACCTTC

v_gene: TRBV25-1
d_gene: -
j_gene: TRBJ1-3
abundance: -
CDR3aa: CASSPRGLRNTIYF
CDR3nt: TGTGCCAGCAGCCCGAGGGGACTTCGAAACACCATATATTTT

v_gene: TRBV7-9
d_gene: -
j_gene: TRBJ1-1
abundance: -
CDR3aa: CASSLAQSLSSEAFF
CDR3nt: TGTGCCAGCAGCTTAGCCCAGTCCCTGTCTTCTGAAGCTTTCTTT

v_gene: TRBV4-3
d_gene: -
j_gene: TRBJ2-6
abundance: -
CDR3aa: CASSHWEVSGANVLTF
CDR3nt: TGCGCCAGCAGCCATTGGGAGGTATCTGGGGCCAACGTCCTGACTTTC

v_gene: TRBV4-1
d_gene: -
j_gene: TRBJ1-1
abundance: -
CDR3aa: CASSQRQGRVTEAFF
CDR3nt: TGCGCCAGCAGCCAACGTCAGGGTAGGGTCACTGAAGCTTTCTTT

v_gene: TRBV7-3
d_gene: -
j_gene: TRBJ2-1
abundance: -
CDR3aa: CASSLGGGNEQFF
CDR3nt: TGTGCCAGCAGCTTAGGAGGAGGGAATGAGCAGTTCTTC

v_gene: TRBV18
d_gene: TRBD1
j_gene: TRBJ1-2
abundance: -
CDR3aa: CASSPMDRGNGYTF
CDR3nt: TGTGCCAGCTCACCGATGGACAGGGGAAATGGCTACACCTTC